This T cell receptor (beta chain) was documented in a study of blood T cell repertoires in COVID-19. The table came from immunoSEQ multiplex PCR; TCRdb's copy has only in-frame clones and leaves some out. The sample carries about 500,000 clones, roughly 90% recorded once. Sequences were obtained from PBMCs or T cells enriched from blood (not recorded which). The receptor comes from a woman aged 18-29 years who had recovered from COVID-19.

CDR3 region: CASSPQGAGDTQYF. The CDR3 DNA is TGTGCCAGCAGCCCGCAGGGGGCTGGGGATACGCAGTATTTT. V and J are TRBV11-2 and TRBJ2-3, with 8 bases aligning to TRBD1. Per germline, CDR1 SGHAT and CDR2 FQNNGV. Trimming at V came to 5 bases and at J to 6 bases, leaving 7 bases not matched to a gene. The CDR3 consists of 14 residues.